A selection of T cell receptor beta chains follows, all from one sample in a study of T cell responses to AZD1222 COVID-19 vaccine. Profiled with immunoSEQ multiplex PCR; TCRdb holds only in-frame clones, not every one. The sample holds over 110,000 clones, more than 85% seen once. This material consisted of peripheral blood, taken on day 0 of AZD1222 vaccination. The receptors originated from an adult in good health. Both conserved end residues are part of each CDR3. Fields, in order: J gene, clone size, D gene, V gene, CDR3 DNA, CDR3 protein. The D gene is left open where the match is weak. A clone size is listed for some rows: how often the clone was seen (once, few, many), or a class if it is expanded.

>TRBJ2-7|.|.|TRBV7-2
TGTGCCAGCAGCGACGCCCAGGTGTCCGAGCAGTACTTC
CASSDAQVSEQYF
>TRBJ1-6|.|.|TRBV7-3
TGTGCCAGCAGTCCAGGAACAGCCTATAATTCACCCCTCCACTTT
CASSPGTAYNSPLHF
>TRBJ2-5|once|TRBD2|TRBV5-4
TGTGCCAGCAGCGAAAGACTAGCGGGGGAGGAGACCCAGTACTTC
CASSERLAGEETQYF
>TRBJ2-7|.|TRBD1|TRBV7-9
TGTGCCAGCAGCTCGACAGGGAGAGACTTC
CASSSTGRDF
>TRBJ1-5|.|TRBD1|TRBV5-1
TGCGCCAGCAGCCGGACAGGGCAGAATCAGCCCCAGCATTTT
CASSRTGQNQPQHF
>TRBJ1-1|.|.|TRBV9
TGTGCCAGCAGCGCAATACAGGGGAACACTGAAGCTTTCTTT
CASSAIQGNTEAFF
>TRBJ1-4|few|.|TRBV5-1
TGCGCCAGCAGCTTGGGGCAGGTGAATGAAAAACTGTTTTTT
CASSLGQVNEKLFF
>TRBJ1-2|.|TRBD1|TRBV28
TGTGCCAGCAGTCGTCGGACAGGGGGTGTCTATGGCTACACCTTC
CASSRRTGGVYGYTF
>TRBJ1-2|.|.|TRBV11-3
TGTGCCAGCAGCCCGTCGGGTTGGGGCTATGGCTACACCTTC
CASSPSGWGYGYTF
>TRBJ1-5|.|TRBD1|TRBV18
TGTGCCAGCTCACTGAATCAGGGGGCAGGTGAGCCCCAGCATTTT
CASSLNQGAGEPQHF
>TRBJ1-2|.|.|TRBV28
TGTGCCAGCAGACTCACTCGGCTTGGCTACACCTTC
CASRLTRLGYTF
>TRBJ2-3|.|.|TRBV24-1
TGTGCCACCAGTGATACTAGCACAGATACGCAGTATTTT
CATSDTSTDTQYF
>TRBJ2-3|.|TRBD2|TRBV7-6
TGTGCCAGCAGCTTGGTCGACTCTTTGTCGTGGCGGGAGCGGGGAGATACGCAGTATTTT
CASSLVDSLSWRERGDTQYF
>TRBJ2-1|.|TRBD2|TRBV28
TGTGCCAGCAGTTCCCCGGAACCTACTAGCGTGCAGTTCTTC
CASSSPEPTSVQFF
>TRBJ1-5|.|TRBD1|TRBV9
TGTGCCAGCAGCGGACAGGGCGGCAATCAGCCCCAGCATTTT
CASSGQGGNQPQHF
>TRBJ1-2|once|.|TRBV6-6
TGTGCCAGCAGTTGGGACAAGAACTATGGCTACACCTTC
CASSWDKNYGYTF
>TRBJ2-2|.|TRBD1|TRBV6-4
TGTGCCAGCAAGGATACCCCGGGACAGGGCGACACCGGGGAGCTGTTTTTT
CASKDTPGQGDTGELFF
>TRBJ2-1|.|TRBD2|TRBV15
TGTGCCACCAGCAGAGGTAGCGGGGCCATCAATGAGCAGTTCTTC
CATSRGSGAINEQFF
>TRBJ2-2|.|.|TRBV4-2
TGTGCCAGCAGCCAAGGAAGGTCCGGGGAGCTGTTTTTT
CASSQGRSGELFF
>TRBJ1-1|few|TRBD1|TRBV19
TGTGCCAGTAGCAGGGACAGGGGGCTGTCTGAAGCTTTCTTT
CASSRDRGLSEAFF
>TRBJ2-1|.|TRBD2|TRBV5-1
TGCGCCAGCAGCTTGGTAGCGGGGGCGTTGGTTGAGCAGTTCTTC
CASSLVAGALVEQFF
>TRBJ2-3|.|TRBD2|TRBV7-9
TGTGCCAGCAGCTCAGCGGGGGGGCAAGATACGCAGTATTTT
CASSSAGGQDTQYF
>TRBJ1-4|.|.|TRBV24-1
TGTGCCACCAGTGACCCCCGTGGGGGCGAACTTAATGAAAAACTGTTTTTT
CATSDPRGGELNEKLFF
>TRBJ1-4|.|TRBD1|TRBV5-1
TGCGCCAGCAGCCCCCGGGACAGGGGAAATGAAAAACTGTTTTTT
CASSPRDRGNEKLFF
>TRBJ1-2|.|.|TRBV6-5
TGTGCCACTGGGACCTCCTATGGCTACACCTTC
CATGTSYGYTF
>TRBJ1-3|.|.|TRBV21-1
TGTGCCAGCAGCAAAGGACAGTCTGGAAACACCATATATTTT
CASSKGQSGNTIYF
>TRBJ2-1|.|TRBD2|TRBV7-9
TGTGCCAGCAGCTTAACAGGACTAGGGAATGAGCAGTTCTTC
CASSLTGLGNEQFF
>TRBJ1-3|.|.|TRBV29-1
TGCAGCGTTCGAGAGGGCGGGGGAAACACCATATATTTT
CSVREGGGNTIYF
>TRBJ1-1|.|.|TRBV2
TGTGCCAGCACTTTTATGGAGGGCCTGAACACTGAAGCTTTCTTT
CASTFMEGLNTEAFF